The clone carrying this T cell receptor (beta chain) was seen a handful of times. Antigen: not known. From 5'RACE with constant-segment primers came TCR alpha and TCR beta cDNA libraries that carried sample barcodes and UMIs. TCRdb used MiXCR to reprocess the 5' RACE reads, holding one entry per CDR3 protein. The sample lists roughly 250,000 distinct CDR3 sequences; around 17% were seen once. The source of the sample is a study of T-cell memory formation after mild COVID-19. Study summary: In these data, TCR clusters were largely donor specific. Study observations and caveats: Contracting clones from day 15 to 85 had balanced CD4/CD8; later expanders favoured CD4+.

Per the germline V gene, CDR1 is DFQATT and CDR2 is SNEGSKA (reference sequence). The germline V and J ends were trimmed by 5 bases and 7 bases, with 12 bases remaining between them. The CDR3 contains 11 residues. This sequence originates from a man between 18 and 35 years old who had mild COVID-19 (a few samples of this study predate the infection). Cell type and time point are not known. The V call is TRBV20-1, the J call TRBJ2-7; D uncertain. Sequenced input: PBMCs or a T cell subset sorted from them (not recorded which). As DNA, the CDR3 is TGCAGTGCTTCCGACACCCGAGAGCAGTACTTC. As protein: CSASDTREQYF.